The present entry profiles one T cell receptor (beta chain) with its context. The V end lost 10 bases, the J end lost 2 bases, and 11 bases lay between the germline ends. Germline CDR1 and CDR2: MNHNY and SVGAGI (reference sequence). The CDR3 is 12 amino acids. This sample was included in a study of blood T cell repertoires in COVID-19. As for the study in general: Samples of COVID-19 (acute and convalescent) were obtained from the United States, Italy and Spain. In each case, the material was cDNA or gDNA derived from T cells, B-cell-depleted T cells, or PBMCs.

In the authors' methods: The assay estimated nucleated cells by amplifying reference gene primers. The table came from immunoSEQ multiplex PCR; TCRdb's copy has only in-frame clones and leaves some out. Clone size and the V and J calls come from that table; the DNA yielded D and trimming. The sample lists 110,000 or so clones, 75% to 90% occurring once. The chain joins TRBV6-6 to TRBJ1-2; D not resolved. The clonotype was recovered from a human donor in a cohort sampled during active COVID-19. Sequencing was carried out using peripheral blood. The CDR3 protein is CATAGGNYGYTF. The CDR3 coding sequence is TGTGCCACCGCTGGCGGGAACTATGGCTACACCTTC.